This T cell receptor beta chain is from a study of T cell repertoires in ileal Crohn's disease. Measured with immunoSEQ multiplex PCR; TCRdb has only the in-frame clones, and not every one. The data contain 25,000 to 35,000 clones, roughly three quarters of them singletons. Concerning this clone: Its antigen is undetermined.

The CDR3 is made up of 15 amino acids. Unmatched junction bases numbered 8, after V lost 7 bases and J lost 5 bases. Germline assignment: CDR1 SNHLY and CDR2 FYNNEI. General observations from the study: Endoscopic recurrence occurred in every patient whose clonality exceeded 26.8%. Compared with non-smokers, active smokers at surgery showed more clonal expansions. Compared with CD4 T cells, sorted CD8 cells carried more expanded clones.

The TCR comes from an adult with Crohn's disease. Sequences were obtained from ileal tissue. The chain uses TRBV2 and TRBJ2-3, with TRBD2 matching 11 bases. For the CDR3, the DNA is TGTGCCAGCACGAAACTAGCGGGGGCAGGAGATACGCAGTATTTT. Its protein is CASTKLAGAGDTQYF. The full variable domain, in which reference TRBV2 and TRBJ2-3 provide the parts outside the CDR3, is EPEVTQTPSHQVTQMGQEVILRCVPISNHLYFYWYRQILGQKVEFLVSFYNNEISEKSEIFDDQFSVERPDGSNFTLKIRSTKLEDSAMYFCASTKLAGAGDTQYFGPGTRLTVL.